One and the same sample provided the 9 T cell receptor beta chains below, sequenced in a study of CD8+ T cells in alopecia areata. This sample's treatment: oral pan-JAK inhibitor, 5-10 mg twice daily. Once RNA had been extracted, it was reverse transcribed into cDNA to act as the sequencing template. Clones were sequenced by immunoSEQ multiplex PCR, and TCRdb holds only the in-frame ones, with some missing. This sample has hundreds of thousands of clones, with about 62% found just once. The source was CD4+ T cells sorted from blood, collected at week 24, from a patient treated with tofacitinib. The receptors were gathered from a human donor with alopecia areata.

The chain links TRBV7-2 to TRBJ1-2; 10 nucleotides agree with TRBD1. The CDR3 runs to 15 residues. The germline gives CDR1 SGHTA, CDR2 FQGNSA. J lost 4 bases, V lost 5 bases, and 7 bases had no gene match. The CDR3 nucleotides read TGTGCCAGCAGCCCCGGGCGGGACAGGGGCTATGGCTACACCTTC. It is translated as CASSPGRDRGYGYTF.

The chain is built from TRBV6-5 and TRBJ2-3; unclear D gene. The V gene lost 0 bases and the J gene lost 6 bases, with 10 bases spanning the gap. This CDR3 contains 14 residues. CDR1 and CDR2 from the germline V gene are MNHEY and SVGAGI. The CDR3 region has the DNA TGTGCCAGCAGTTACTCCGCTCCCGCGGATACGCAGTATTTT. Translated, it gives CASSYSAPADTQYF.

The sample holds one count of this clone. V is TRBV29-1 and J is TRBJ2-7; D ambiguous. The CDR3 extends over 16 amino acids. Looked up from germline, CDR1 is SQVTM and CDR2 is ANQGSEA. V was clipped by 1 base and J by 2 bases, with 18 bases between them. The CDR3 DNA follows: TGCAGCGTTGAAGCCCTAAGGACCCTTGGGCCCTACGAGCAGTACTTC. Its translation is CSVEALRTLGPYEQYF.

The chain carries TRBV4-1 and TRBJ2-3; 8 positions match TRBD2. The trim removed 0 bases at V and 2 bases at J, leaving 4 bases unmatched. The length of the CDR3 is 16 residues. Germline CDR1 MGHRA, CDR2 YSYEKL. The DNA for the CDR3 is TGCGCCAGCAGCCAAGAGGTAGCGGGGATCACAGATACGCAGTATTTT. Protein sequence: CASSQEVAGITDTQYF.

The chain couples TRBV6-1 to TRBJ2-5; TRBD2 agrees at 10 bases. The CDR3 has 15 amino acids. CDR1 and CDR2 (germline): MNHNS, SASEGT. After removal of 7 bases from V and 2 bases from J, the junction contained 7 bases not matched to a gene. The CDR3 bases are TGTGCCAGCACCTTACTAGCGGGGCAACAAGAGACCCAGTACTTC. Translated: CASTLLAGQQETQYF.

This clone occurred a few times. The chain carries TRBV19 and TRBJ2-1; D is possibly TRBD2 (6 bases). This CDR3 is 13 amino acids long. Germline CDR1 is LNHDA and CDR2 is SQIVND (reference sequence). V was clipped by 7 bases and J by 4 bases, with 11 bases between them. The CDR3 DNA follows: TGTGCCAGTACCTCGGGACTTTACAATGAGCAGTTCTTC. It is translated as CASTSGLYNEQFF.

V gene TRBV7-2 combines with J gene TRBJ2-5; TRBD2 is a possible D gene (5 bases). The CDR3 consists of 16 residues. Deletions cut 1 base from V and 0 bases from J, with 12 bases between. Germline lookup yields CDR1 SGHTA and CDR2 FQGNSA. Here the CDR3 reads CASSLGWGEYQETQYF. The CDR3 nucleotides read TGTGCCAGCAGCTTAGGGTGGGGAGAGTACCAAGAGACCCAGTACTTC. The variable domain in full, completed from reference TRBV7-2 and TRBJ2-5, reads GAGVSQSPSNKVTEKGKDVELRCDPISGHTALYWYRQSLGQGLEFLIYFQGNSAPDKSGLPSDRFSAERTGGSVSTLTIQRTQQEDSAVYLCASSLGWGEYQETQYFGPGTRLLVL.

The genes are TRBV30 and TRBJ1-2; D gene uncertain. With 8 bases removed from V and 0 bases from J, the gap between germline ends came to 10 bases. Germline assignment: CDR1 GTSNPN and CDR2 SVGIG (reference sequence). The CDR3 has 12 residues. CDR3 bases: TGTGCCAAGGCGGTGGCTAACTATGGCTACACCTTC. Protein product: CAKAVANYGYTF.

The DNA for the CDR3 is TGTGCCAGCAGCCAAGATTACAGTAGAAACACCATATATTTT. This sequence encodes CASSQDYSRNTIYF. The chain links TRBV4-2 to TRBJ1-3; D remains ambiguous. The V end lost 0 bases, the J end lost 5 bases, and 8 bases lay between the germline ends. This CDR3 is built from 14 residues. CDR1 LGHNA and CDR2 YNFKEQ come from the germline V gene.